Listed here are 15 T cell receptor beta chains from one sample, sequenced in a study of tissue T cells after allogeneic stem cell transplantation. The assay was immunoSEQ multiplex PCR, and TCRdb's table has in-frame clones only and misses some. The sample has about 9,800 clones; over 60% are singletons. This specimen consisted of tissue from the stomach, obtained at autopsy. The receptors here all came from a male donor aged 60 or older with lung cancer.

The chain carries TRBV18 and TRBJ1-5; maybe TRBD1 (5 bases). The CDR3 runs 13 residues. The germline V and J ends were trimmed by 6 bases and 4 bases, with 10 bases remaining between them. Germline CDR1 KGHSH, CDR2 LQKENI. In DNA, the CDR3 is TGTGCCAGCTCTCGGGGACTTAATCAGCCCCAGCATTTT. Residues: CASSRGLNQPQHF.

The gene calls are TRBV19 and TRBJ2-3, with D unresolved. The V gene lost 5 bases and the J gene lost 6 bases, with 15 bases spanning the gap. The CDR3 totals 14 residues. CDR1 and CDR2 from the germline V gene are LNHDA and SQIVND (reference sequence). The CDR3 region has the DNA TGTGCCAGTAGTCCCAGGACCGGCATGGATACGCAGTATTTT. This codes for CASSPRTGMDTQYF.

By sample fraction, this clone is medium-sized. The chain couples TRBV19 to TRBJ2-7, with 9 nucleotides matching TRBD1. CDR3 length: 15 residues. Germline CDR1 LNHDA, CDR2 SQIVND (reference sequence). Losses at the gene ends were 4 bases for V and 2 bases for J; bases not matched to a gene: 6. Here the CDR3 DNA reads TGTGCCAGTAGTACCGCCGGGACAGGGACCTACGAGCAGTACTTC. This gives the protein CASSTAGTGTYEQYF.

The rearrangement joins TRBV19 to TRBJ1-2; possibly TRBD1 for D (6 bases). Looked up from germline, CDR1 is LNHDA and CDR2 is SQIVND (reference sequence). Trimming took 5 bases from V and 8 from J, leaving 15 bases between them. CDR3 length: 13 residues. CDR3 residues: CASSSQGVGGYTF. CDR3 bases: TGTGCCAGTAGTTCACAGGGAGTGGGGGGCTACACCTTC.

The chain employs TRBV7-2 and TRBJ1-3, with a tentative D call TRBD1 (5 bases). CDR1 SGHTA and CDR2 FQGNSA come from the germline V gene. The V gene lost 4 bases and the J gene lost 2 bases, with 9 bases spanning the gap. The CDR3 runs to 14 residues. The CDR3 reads CASSSPGPGNTIYF. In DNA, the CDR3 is TGTGCCAGCAGCTCGCCGGGGCCTGGAAACACCATATATTTT.

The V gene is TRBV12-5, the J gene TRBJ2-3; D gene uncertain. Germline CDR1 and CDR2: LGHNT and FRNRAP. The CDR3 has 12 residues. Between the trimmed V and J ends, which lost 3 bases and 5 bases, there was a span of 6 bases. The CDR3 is CASGFGEDTQYF. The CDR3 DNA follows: TGTGCTAGTGGTTTTGGCGAAGATACGCAGTATTTT. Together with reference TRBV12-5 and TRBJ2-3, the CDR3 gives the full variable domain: DARVTQTPRHKVTEMGQEVTMRCQPILGHNTVFWYRQTMMQGLELLAYFRNRAPLDDSGMPKDRFSAEMPDATLATLKIQPSEPRDSAVYFCASGFGEDTQYFGPGTRLTVL.

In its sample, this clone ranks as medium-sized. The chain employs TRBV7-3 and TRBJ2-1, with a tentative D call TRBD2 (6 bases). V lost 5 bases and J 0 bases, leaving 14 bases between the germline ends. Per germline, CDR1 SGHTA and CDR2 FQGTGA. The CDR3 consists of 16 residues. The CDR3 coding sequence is TGTGCCAGCAGCCCCCCTAGCGCCAGCTCCTACAATGAGCAGTTCTTC. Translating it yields CASSPPSASSYNEQFF.

CDR3 protein: CASSLEITNNEQFF. In nucleotides, the CDR3 is TGTGCCAGTAGTCTGGAGATCACCAACAATGAGCAGTTCTTC. J is TRBJ2-1 and V is TRBV19; D not certain. Trimming took off 5 bases at V and 5 bases at J, with 13 bases between the two ends. The length of the CDR3 is 14 residues. The germline CDR1 and CDR2 sequences are LNHDA and SQIVND (reference sequence).

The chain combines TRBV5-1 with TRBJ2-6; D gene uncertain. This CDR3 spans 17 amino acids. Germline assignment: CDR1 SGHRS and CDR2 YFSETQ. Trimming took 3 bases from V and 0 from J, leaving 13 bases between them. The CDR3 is CASSSSSPTSGANVLTF. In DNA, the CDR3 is TGCGCCAGCAGCTCCAGCTCTCCAACCTCTGGGGCCAACGTCCTGACTTTC.

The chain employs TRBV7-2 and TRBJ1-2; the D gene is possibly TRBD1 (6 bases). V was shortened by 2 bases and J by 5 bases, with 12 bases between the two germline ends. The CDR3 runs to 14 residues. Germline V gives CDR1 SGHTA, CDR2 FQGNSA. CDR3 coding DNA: TGTGCCAGCAGCTTATTGGACAGATCTTATGGCTACACCTTC. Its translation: CASSLLDRSYGYTF.

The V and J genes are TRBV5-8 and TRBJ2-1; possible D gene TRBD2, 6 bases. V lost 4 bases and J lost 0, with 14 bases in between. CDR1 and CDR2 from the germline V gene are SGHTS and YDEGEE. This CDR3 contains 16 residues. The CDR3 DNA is TGTGCCAGCAGCGTGAAACTAGCAAGCTCCTACAATGAGCAGTTCTTC. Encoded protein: CASSVKLASSYNEQFF. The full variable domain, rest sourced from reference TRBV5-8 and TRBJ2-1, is EAGVTQSPTHLIKTRGQQATLRCSPISGHTSVYWYQQALGLGLQFLLWYDEGEERNRGNFPPRFSGRQFPNYSSELNVNALELEDSALYLCASSVKLASSYNEQFFGPGTRLTVL.

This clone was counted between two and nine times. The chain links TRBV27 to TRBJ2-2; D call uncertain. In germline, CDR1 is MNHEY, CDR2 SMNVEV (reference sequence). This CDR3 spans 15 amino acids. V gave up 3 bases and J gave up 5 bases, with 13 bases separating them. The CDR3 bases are TGTGCCAGCAGTTTCTCGGGTCGGCGTACCGGGGAGCTGTTTTTT. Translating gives CASSFSGRRTGELFF.

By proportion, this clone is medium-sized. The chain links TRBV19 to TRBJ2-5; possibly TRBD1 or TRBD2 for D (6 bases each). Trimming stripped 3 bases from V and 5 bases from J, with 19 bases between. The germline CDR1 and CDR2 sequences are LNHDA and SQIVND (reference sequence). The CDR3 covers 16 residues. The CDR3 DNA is TGTGCCAGTAGTATGTTGGGGGGCGCCGAGGGGGAGACCCAGTACTTC. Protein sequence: CASSMLGGAEGETQYF.

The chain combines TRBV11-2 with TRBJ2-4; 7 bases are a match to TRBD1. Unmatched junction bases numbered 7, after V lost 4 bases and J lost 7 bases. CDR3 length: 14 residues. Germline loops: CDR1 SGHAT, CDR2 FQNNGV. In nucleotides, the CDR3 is TGTGCCAGCAGCTACAACAGGGGCGTCAACATTCAGTACTTC. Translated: CASSYNRGVNIQYF.

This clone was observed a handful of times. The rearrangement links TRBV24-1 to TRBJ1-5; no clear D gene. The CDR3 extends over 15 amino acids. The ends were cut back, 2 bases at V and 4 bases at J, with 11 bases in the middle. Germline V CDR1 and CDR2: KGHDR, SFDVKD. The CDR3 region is CATSDSGRLNQPQHF. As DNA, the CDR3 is TGTGCCACCAGTGATTCGGGGAGGCTTAATCAGCCCCAGCATTTT.